This T cell receptor (beta chain) was sequenced during a study of T-cell memory formation after mild COVID-19 (dated by TCRdb to the early 2020s). For the wider study: TCR sequence clusters from the two donors were found to be largely donor specific. The cohort comprised two young, previously healthy adult volunteers, one female and one male. T-cell clones expanding and contracting after mild COVID-19 in a couple of donors were tracked by longitudinal TCRalpha and TCRbeta repertoire sequencing.

TCRdb shows the sequencer as Illumina NovaSeq 6000. Using 5'RACE with constant-segment primers, TCRalpha and TCRbeta cDNA libraries were constructed, with sample barcodes and unique molecular identifiers added in the process. RNA was extracted from every sample with Trizol reagent. Libraries were amplified in two PCR steps, with a second sample barcode and Illumina TruSeq adapters added in the second step. Sequencing of the libraries was done on an Illumina NovaSeq, producing 2 x 150 bp paired-end reads. The paper's processing steps were these. Demultiplexing of reads and collapsing into UMI-guided consensus sequences were performed with migec v1.2.7. Using mixcr v2.1.11, UMI consensuses were aligned to TRA and TRB V and J templates and then assembled into clonotypes. A clonotype was counted as expanded or contracted only if both edgeR and NoisET called the change significant, with noise models trained on biological replicates. For edgeR calls, the thresholds were a false discovery rate-adjusted p below 0.01 and a log2 fold-change of 1. As an exploratory analysis of dynamics, PCA with hierarchical clustering was applied to max-normalized trajectories of the 1000 most abundant clonotypes. Separately sequenced CD4+ and CD8+ repertoires were used to assign the CD4 or CD8 phenotype of responding clones. The raw public reads went through TCRdb reprocessing: fastp at Q25, MiXCR clone calling, in-frame beta chains kept. Rows are combined by CDR3 protein, so each entry shows the most common genes and DNA. For this entry, the V and J calls and clone size follow TCRdb and not the study's own pipeline. Present in this sample are 450,000 to 650,000 distinct CDR3 sequences, around 21% of which were seen just once. The ten largest clones take up around 12% of the sample.

The study at large found these results: Only a couple of mild cases were covered in the study, and larger cohorts including severe cases with pre-infection samples were considered necessary. Contracting CD4+ clones turned up mainly in the CM and EM memory subsets, whereas EMRA was where CD8+ clones were enriched. SARS-CoV-2 specificity of the second-wave clones peaking on day 37 was not confirmed. Some responding clones were detected in pre-infection memory, suggesting pre-existing cross-reactive memory T cells joined the SARS-CoV-2 response. From day 15 to 85, contracting clones showed balanced CD4/CD8 phenotypes, whereas a second wave of clones that expanded from day 15 to 37 leaned towards CD4+.

Notes on this clonotype: Its antigen remains undetermined. No base quality information exists; no much larger clone differs at one position.

The germline V gene supplies CDR1 KGHDR and CDR2 SFDVKD. From the cysteine up to the phenylalanine, the CDR3 has a length of 20 residues. The kept DNA is CDR3 alone, 60 bases in frame from the first base. For this chain, trimming is 4 bases at the V end and 3 bases at the J end, and the number of junction bases without a gene match is 17. Ficoll-Paque density gradient centrifugation was used to isolate PBMCs. The sample consisted of PBMCs or a T cell subset sorted from them (not recorded which). This clonotype was sampled from an adult woman who had mild COVID-19 (a few samples of this study predate the infection). The sample titles of this study are shuffled in the database, so cell type and time point are left out; the donor was told from shared clones. The V gene is TRBV24-1 and the J gene is TRBJ2-2, with TRBD1 matching 9 junction bases. Here the CDR3 is given as CATSDLRTTSGTGYTGELFF. The sequenced DNA: TGTGCCACCAGTGACCTTAGAACGACCTCCGGGACAGGGTACACCGGGGAGCTGTTTTTT.